This TCR beta chain was sequenced in a study of prognosis after radiotherapy for stage I lung cancer (dated by TCRdb to about 2021). Background for the entire study: Between early 2018 and early 2019, about 20 patients with stage I NSCLC were enrolled in Nanjing, China. Using image-guided IMRT or VMAT, SBRT was delivered in 3 to 5 fractions at a biologically effective dose of at least 100 Gy. Every patient was regarded as medically inoperable, because of comorbidities in some 12 cases and refusal of surgery in 7 cases. Peripheral blood TCR beta repertoires were profiled in stage I NSCLC patients before and after stereotactic body radiotherapy, and the study then linked these repertoires to distant failure. After SBRT, distant metastases developed in about 20% of the 19 patients at a median of around seven months, while the remaining 15 patients had no significant progression. A total of approximately 38 blood samples from roughly 20 patients were sequenced, with one sample obtained before and one obtained after SBRT for each patient. The cohort included about 12 men and roughly 6 women, with a median age of approximately 76 years and a range of about 53 to 84 years. Tumor histology was squamous cell carcinoma in roughly 7 patients and adenocarcinoma in about 12. In every patient, SBRT was given without any concurrent therapy. About 15 cases involved newly diagnosed primary stage I lung tumors, and roughly five involved oligometastatic NSCLC subsequent to surgical resection of the primary tumor. The investigation overall reported the following: Post-SBRT Shannon entropy and its change from baseline were lower in patients who developed distant metastases; baseline Shannon entropy was not associated with metastases. Limitations of the study included a small cohort and short follow-up, and the study findings need independent validation. After SBRT, the count of unique TCR clones dropped from a median of approximately 10,000 beforehand to 6,000 to 7,500 afterward (Wilcoxon paired P=0.011). TRBV and TRBJ usage frequencies reportedly differed by metastasis status, in two V genes at baseline and in roughly 9 V and two J genes after SBRT. No adjustment for multiple comparisons was applied to any of the reported P values. Tumor specificity of expanded TCR clones was not determined.

This clonotype was detected only a few times. There is no known antigen for this receptor. Being one base from a much bigger clone, this may be a read error. The TCR beta CDR3 region was amplified from genomic DNA by two rounds of multiplex PCR. In the first PCR round, primers specific to each TRBV and TRBJ gene were used, and the primer sequences were filed in Chinese patent CN105087789A. Universal primers were used in the second PCR round. The Roche High Pure PCR Template Preparation Kit was used to extract genomic DNA from frozen PBMCs. An Illumina HiSeq 3000 was used to sequence the libraries paired-end with 151 bp reads. The study's processing was this. CutAdapt was used to remove raw reads lacking the multiplex PCR primer sequences. PEAR was used to merge high-quality paired reads into contigs. By aligning each contig to reference sequences, MiXCR assigned the TRB V, D and J gene segments to that contig. CDR3 sequences were clustered by base quality and sequence similarity to remove sequencing errors. Diversity was calculated as Shannon entropy divided by the natural log of the number of productive TCR sequences. One minus Shannon entropy divided by the natural log of the number of unique clonotypes was used as the definition of clonality. Progression-free survival cut-offs for repertoire metrics were chosen using the Youden index of ROC curves, with analyses run in R 3.5.3. The public sequencing data were trimmed at Q25 with fastp and processed into clonotypes with MiXCR by TCRdb, which kept only in-frame beta chains. Entries are consolidated by CDR3 protein sequence, retaining the most common genes and DNA. TCRdb assigned the V and J calls; the authors' analysis was not used. The sample table contains over 11,000 distinct CDR3 sequences; only one count was recorded for about 55% of them. The ten largest account for 20% to 30% of the sample.

No patient had a history of other malignancies or prior chemotherapy or radiotherapy, and all had node-negative disease on CT and PET/CT. At each of two time points, around 6.1 milliliters of peripheral venous blood were collected into EDTA tubes. Ficoll-Paque Plus density-gradient centrifugation was used to isolate PBMCs. Immediately after collection, samples were stored at -80 degrees C until analysis. From the cysteine through the phenylalanine, the CDR3 covers 19 amino acids. CDR3 DNA is the only sequence kept; it has 57 bases, read in frame from the first base. CDR1 is given as SGHDT and CDR2 as YYEEEE, both from the germline V gene.

This chain joins TRBV5-6 to TRBJ2-1; the junction holds 13 bases that match TRBD2. Here the sequenced sample was PBMCs, taken before or after stereotactic body radiation therapy (not recorded which). This TCR was sampled from a donor over 45 with non-small cell lung cancer. The CDR3 is CVGSGGLAGYKSSYNEQFF. The DNA sequence is as follows: TGTGTCGGCAGCGGGGGACTAGCGGGATACAAGAGTTCCTACAATGAGCAGTTCTTC.